This T cell receptor (beta chain) was identified during a study of CD8 T cells in ankylosing spondylitis. Germline values: CDR1 MNHNS, CDR2 SASEGT. V dropped 8 bases and J dropped 3 bases, with 14 bases sitting between them. The CDR3 spans 14 residues. One entry per CDR3 protein, called by TCRdb with MiXCR from the 5' RACE reads. This sample has 200,000 to 250,000 distinct CDR3 sequences, with more than 25% found just once. The study's findings and limits: Roughly eight highly homologous variants made up a TCR beta motif that seemed to typify ankylosing spondylitis blood. As for the disease-linked clones, they showed a CD8+ phenotype and occurred at relatively low frequencies in peripheral blood.

About this clonotype: The antigen remains unidentified.

Sequenced material: blood, either unsorted or a sorted T cell fraction (not recorded which). This clonotype was obtained from a male donor with ankylosing spondylitis or in good health (not recorded which). This chain uses TRBV6-1 with TRBJ1-5; maybe TRBD1 (6 bases). The CDR3 nucleotides read TGTGCCAGCTCCATCGACAGGAACAATCAGCCCCAGCATTTT. This translates into CASSIDRNNQPQHF.